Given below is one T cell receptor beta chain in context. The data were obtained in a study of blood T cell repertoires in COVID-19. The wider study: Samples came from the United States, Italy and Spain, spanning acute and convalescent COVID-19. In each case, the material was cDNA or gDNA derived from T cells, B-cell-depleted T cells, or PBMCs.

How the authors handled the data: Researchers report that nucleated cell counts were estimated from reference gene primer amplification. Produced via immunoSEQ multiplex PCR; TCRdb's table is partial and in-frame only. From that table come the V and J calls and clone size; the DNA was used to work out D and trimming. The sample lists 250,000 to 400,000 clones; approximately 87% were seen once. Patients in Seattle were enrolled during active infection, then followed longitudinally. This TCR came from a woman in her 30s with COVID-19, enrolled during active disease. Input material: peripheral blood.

The CDR3 DNA reads TGTGCCAGCAGTTACCCCCCCCGGGGGGATGGCTACACCTTC. Translation gives CASSYPPRGDGYTF. The chain recombines TRBV6-2 or TRBV6-3 with TRBJ1-2, with a weak D call TRBD1 (5 bases). V lost 2 bases and J 6 bases, leaving 13 bases between the germline ends. Germline CDR1 reads MNHEY; CDR2 reads SVGEGT. The CDR3 loop spans 14 amino acids.